The TCR beta chain described here comes from a study of blood T cell repertoires in COVID-19. This clone turned up a few times. Using immunoSEQ multiplex PCR, the repertoire was profiled, and TCRdb retains in-frame clones only, with some absent. The sample lists tens of thousands of clones, 74% occurring once. J gave up 3 bases and V 3 bases, and 17 bases lay outside the gene matches. The germline gives CDR1 MGHRA, CDR2 YSYEKL. This CDR3 has 18 residues. This receptor was identified in a woman older than 75 with acute or convalescent COVID-19. The sequencing input was peripheral blood. The rearrangement uses TRBV4-1 and TRBJ2-7; 7 positions agree with TRBD2. The CDR3 is CASSQRISGEAQNYEQYF. The DNA of the CDR3 is TGCGCCAGCAGCCAGAGGATAAGCGGGGAGGCACAGAACTACGAGCAGTACTTC.